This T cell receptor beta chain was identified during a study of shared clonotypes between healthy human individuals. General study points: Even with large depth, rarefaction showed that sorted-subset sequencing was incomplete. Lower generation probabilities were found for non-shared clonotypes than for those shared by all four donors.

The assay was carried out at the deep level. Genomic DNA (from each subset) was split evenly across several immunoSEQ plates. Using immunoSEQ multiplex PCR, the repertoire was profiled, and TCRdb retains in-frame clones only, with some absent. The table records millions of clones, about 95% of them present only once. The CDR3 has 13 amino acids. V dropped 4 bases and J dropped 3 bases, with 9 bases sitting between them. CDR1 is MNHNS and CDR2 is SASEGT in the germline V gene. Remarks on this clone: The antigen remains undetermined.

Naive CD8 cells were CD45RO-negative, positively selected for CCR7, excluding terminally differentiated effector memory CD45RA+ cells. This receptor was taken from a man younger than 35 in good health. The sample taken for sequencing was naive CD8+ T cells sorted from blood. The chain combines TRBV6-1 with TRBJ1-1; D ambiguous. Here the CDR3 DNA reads TGTGCCAGCAGTGCCGCCCCGGACACTGAAGCTTTCTTT. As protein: CASSAAPDTEAFF.